A selection of T cell receptor beta chains follows, all from one sample in a study of beta chain features in type 1 diabetes. This table comes from immunoSEQ multiplex PCR, and its TCRdb copy is limited to in-frame clones, with some not included. Of some 220,000 clones listed, approximately 10% were seen once; the top ten hold 1% to 1.5%. The specimen was central memory CD4+ T cells from blood. Receptor source: a young man in good health. Each CDR3 is given with its conserved first and last residue. D genes are given only for firm matches. Only some rows state a clone size, as once, few, many or a class for expanded clones.

TGTGCCAGCAGCTTAGTCCTAAGGGCCTCCTACGAGCAGTACTTC | CASSLVLRASYEQYF | NA | TRBV7-8 | few | TRBJ2-7
TGTGCCAGCAGCTTAGGGCTAGCGGGAGGTGCCTCGGGGCAGTACTTC | CASSLGLAGGASGQYF | TRBD2 | TRBV11-3 | few | TRBJ2-7
TGTGCCAGCAGCCAAGGGTTCGAGCAGTACTTC | CASSQGFEQYF | NA | TRBV14 | many | TRBJ2-7
TGTGCCTGGAGTCGAGGGGGGAGCAATCAGCCCCAGCATTTT | CAWSRGGSNQPQHF | NA | TRBV30 | NA | TRBJ1-5
TGTGCCAGCAGCCCAGAGCGGGAGGGCCGGGGAGATACGCAGTATTTT | CASSPEREGRGDTQYF | TRBD2 | TRBV7-2 | few | TRBJ2-3
TGTGCCAGTAGTTCAAGTTCCCCCGCCGATGAGCAGTTCTTC | CASSSSSPADEQFF | NA | TRBV19 | NA | TRBJ2-1
TGTGCCAGCTCATACGACAGTAGGCGGACAGATACGCAGTATTTT | CASSYDSRRTDTQYF | NA | TRBV18 | NA | TRBJ2-3
TGCACCAGCAGCCAAGTCGGCTGTCGAACTAGCGGGTACGAGCAGTACTTC | CTSSQVGCRTSGYEQYF | NA | TRBV1 | few | TRBJ2-7
TGTGCCAGCTCACGGGAAGCGGGAGCCCACGAGCAGTACTTC | CASSREAGAHEQYF | TRBD2 | TRBV18 | NA | TRBJ2-7
TGTGCCAGCAGTTATCGTGGACGGGGCCAGTACTTC | CASSYRGRGQYF | NA | TRBV6-1 | few | TRBJ2-5
TGTGCCAGCAGCGAAGAGCGTCTTAGGACCGGGGAGCTGTTTTTT | CASSEERLRTGELFF | NA | TRBV9 | few | TRBJ2-2